The 18 T cell receptor beta chains below come from one sample, sequenced in a study of blood T cell repertoires in COVID-19. Measured with immunoSEQ multiplex PCR; TCRdb has only the in-frame clones, and not every one. This table holds approximately 150,000 clones, 70% to 90% found once. What was sequenced was peripheral blood. These receptors came from a human donor in a cohort sampled during active COVID-19.

V usage is TRBV18 and J usage is TRBJ1-1, with D unresolved. Per the germline V gene, CDR1 is KGHSH and CDR2 is LQKENI. This CDR3 has 15 amino acids. V lost 3 bases and J lost 3, with 14 bases in between. The CDR3 is CASSPFEGGYTEAFF. The CDR3 DNA follows: TGTGCCAGCTCACCCTTCGAGGGTGGGTACACTGAAGCTTTCTTT.

This rearrangement joins TRBV14 to TRBJ2-3; 7 positions agree with TRBD2. V lost 1 base to trimming and J lost 0 bases; unmatched junction nucleotides: 1. The CDR3 has 15 residues. Germline V gene lookup returns CDR1 SGHDN and CDR2 FVKESK. CDR3 coding DNA: TGTGCCAGCAGCCAAGTGGGACTAAGCACAGATACGCAGTATTTT. This gives the protein CASSQVGLSTDTQYF.

The gene calls are TRBV5-1 and TRBJ2-2; a weak D match, TRBD1 (5 bases). Trimming shortened V by 1 base and J by 4 bases, and 8 bases separated the two germline ends. CDR3 length equals 14 residues. CDR1 is SGHRS, CDR2 YFSETQ, per germline. CDR3 coding DNA: TGCGCCAGCAGCTTGCAGGGTGTCACCGGGGAGCTGTTTTTT. Protein: CASSLQGVTGELFF.

This clone occurred once. V usage is TRBV23-1 and J usage is TRBJ1-1; D is perhaps TRBD1 (6 bases). TRBV23-1 qualifies as an ORF whose function is uncertain. Deletions cut 1 base from V and 0 bases from J, with 12 bases between. This CDR3 comprises 16 residues. CDR3 bases: TGCGCCAGCAGTCAATACGCCGGACAGATGAACACTGAAGCTTTCTTT. This sequence encodes CASSQYAGQMNTEAFF.

The chain carries TRBV5-6 and TRBJ2-4; D gene ambiguous. Trimming stripped 1 base from V and 0 bases from J, with 11 bases between. This CDR3 has 16 residues. The V gene's germline CDR1 is SGHDT and CDR2 YYEEEE. CDR3 amino acids: CASSLLSSVAKNIQYF. The DNA of the CDR3 is TGTGCCAGCAGCTTGCTCTCCTCCGTAGCCAAAAACATTCAGTACTTC.

The chain joins TRBV5-4 to TRBJ1-4; 10 positions match TRBD1. The length of the CDR3 is 15 residues. The trim removed 4 bases at V and 1 base at J, leaving 1 base unmatched. Germline assignment: CDR1 SGHNT and CDR2 YYREEE (reference sequence). The CDR3 nucleotides are TGTGCCAGCAGCGGACAGGGGGAAACTAATGAAAAACTGTTTTTT. Protein sequence: CASSGQGETNEKLFF.

This clone is labeled large (0.1 to 1%). The rearrangement links TRBV6-5 to TRBJ2-7; 10 bases line up with TRBD2. Trimming at V came to 6 bases and at J to 4 bases, leaving 3 bases not matched to a gene. The CDR3 is 13 residues long. Germline CDR1 and CDR2: MNHEY and SVGAGI. The chain's CDR3 is CASSLAGAYEQYF. For the CDR3, the DNA is TGTGCCAGCAGCCTAGCGGGGGCGTACGAGCAGTACTTC.

This chain joins TRBV21-1 and TRBJ1-2; the listed D gene, TRBD1, was not tested against the DNA. TRBV21-1 is a recognized pseudogene. The CDR3 runs to 17 residues. CDR3 protein: CASSPRSADRGRHGYTF. The CDR3 DNA is TGTGCCAGCAGCCCTCGTTCGGCGGACAGGGGGCGTCATGGCTACACCTTC.

The gene calls are TRBV24-1 and TRBJ2-5, with 9 bases aligning to TRBD1. CDR1 and CDR2 (germline): KGHDR, SFDVKD. With 4 bases clipped from V and 4 bases from J, the junction kept 15 bases outside the gene matches. The CDR3 consists of 18 residues. CDR3 sequence reads: CATSDTISGQGWGETQYF. The CDR3 bases are TGTGCCACCAGTGACACAATCTCCGGACAGGGGTGGGGAGAGACCCAGTACTTC.

This clone was counted only a few times. This chain links TRBV27 with TRBJ2-7, with 7 bases identical to TRBD1. The CDR3 sequence is 15 residues long. Germline CDR1 MNHEY, CDR2 SMNVEV (reference sequence). J was trimmed by 4 bases and V by 5 bases; bases with no gene match: 11. CDR3 nucleotides: TGTGCCAGCAGTCCCGGACAGGCTTCAGGGTACGAGCAGTACTTC. The encoded protein is CASSPGQASGYEQYF.

This clone was found once. The CDR3 region is CASWSGQAFF. In nucleotides, the CDR3 is TGTGCCAGTTGGTCGGGTCAAGCTTTCTTT. V usage is TRBV19 and J usage is TRBJ1-1; D is unresolved. CDR1 is LNHDA, CDR2 SQIVND, per germline (reference sequence). With 8 bases removed from V and 9 bases from J, the gap between germline ends came to 10 bases. This CDR3 region has 10 residues.

The chain combines TRBV28 with TRBJ2-5; TRBD2 matches 10 bases. The CDR3 covers 15 residues. Germline trimming cut 3 bases from V and 7 bases from J; bases unmatched to any gene: 8. Germline lookup yields CDR1 MDHEN and CDR2 SYDVKM. CDR3 residues: CASSLLAGGLWTQYF. In DNA, the CDR3 is TGTGCCAGCAGTTTGTTAGCGGGAGGTCTATGGACCCAGTACTTC.

This chain connects TRBV6-5 to TRBJ1-1, with D perhaps TRBD1 (5 bases). CDR1 is MNHEY, CDR2 SVGAGI, per germline. This CDR3 is 13 amino acids long. Trimming removed 6 bases at V and 1 base at J, with 9 bases between. This CDR3 reads CASRYDRNTEAFF. In DNA, the CDR3 is TGTGCCAGCAGATACGACAGGAACACTGAAGCTTTCTTT.

The chain couples TRBV5-6 to TRBJ1-5, with D possibly TRBD1 on 5 matching bases. Germline loops: CDR1 SGHDT, CDR2 YYEEEE. This CDR3 region has 15 residues. Between the trimmed V and J ends, which lost 0 bases and 6 bases, there was a span of 13 bases. The DNA for the CDR3 is TGTGCCAGCAGCTTGGTTGGGGCGGTTGTTCAGCCCCAGCATTTT. Translation gives CASSLVGAVVQPQHF.

The gene calls are TRBV4-1 and TRBJ1-2; 7 nucleotides line up with TRBD1. Germline loops: CDR1 MGHRA, CDR2 YSYEKL. CDR3 size: 15 residues. After removal of 1 base from V and 1 base from J, the junction contained 3 bases not matched to a gene. The DNA of the CDR3 is TGCGCCAGCAGCCAAGGACAGGGATTTAACTATGGCTACACCTTC. It translates to CASSQGQGFNYGYTF.

V and J are TRBV19 and TRBJ2-1, with 7 bases that match TRBD2. Trimming took 3 bases from V and 12 from J; bases not matched to a gene: 8. Germline loops: CDR1 LNHDA, CDR2 SQIVND (reference sequence). The CDR3 consists of 13 residues. The CDR3 coding sequence is TGTGCCAGTAGTATGAACGGGGGGTTAGGGCAGTTCTTC. This translates into CASSMNGGLGQFF.

In DNA form, the CDR3 reads TGTGCCAGCAGTACCCGACAGCTTAGCACAGATACGCAGTATTTT. This sequence encodes CASSTRQLSTDTQYF. The rearrangement uses TRBV6-2 or TRBV6-3 and TRBJ2-3, with D maybe TRBD1 (5 bases). Germline CDR1 reads MNHEY; CDR2 reads SVGEGT. CDR3 length equals 15 residues. Trimming took 5 bases from V and 0 from J, leaving 12 bases between them.

This chain uses TRBV5-1 with TRBJ1-1, with a weak D call TRBD1 (5 bases). The germline CDR1 and CDR2 sequences are SGHRS and YFSETQ. CDR3 length: 14 amino acids. The germline V and J ends were trimmed by 3 bases and 1 base, with 10 bases remaining between them. The CDR3 sequence: CASSWPGQNTEAFF. In nucleotides, the CDR3 is TGCGCCAGCAGCTGGCCAGGACAGAACACTGAAGCTTTCTTT.